The sequence of this T cell receptor (beta chain) was determined in a study of T cell responses to AZD1222 COVID-19 vaccine. Study-wide background: Second-dose timings of about 4 or about 12 weeks were pooled.

About this clone itself: Its matching antigen is unknown.

Whole-study results and caveats: Donors were chiefly white British, with a greater number of females, and clonal diversity was perhaps underestimated.

Generated by immunoSEQ multiplex PCR, the TCRdb table keeps only in-frame clones and is missing some. The repertoire includes over 65,000 clones, about 90% of them detected once, and 7% sits in the top ten. CDR1 is MNHEY and CDR2 is SMNVEV in the germline V gene (reference sequence). This CDR3 region has 14 residues. V was trimmed by 2 bases and J by 7 bases, leaving 12 bases between them. Sequencing was performed on peripheral blood, taken on day 0 of AZD1222 vaccination. The V gene is TRBV27, the J gene TRBJ1-5; TRBD1 is a possible D gene (6 bases). The clonotype was recovered from an adult in good health. CDR3 region: CASSLGRGEQPQHF. CDR3 DNA sequence: TGTGCCAGCAGTTTAGGCAGGGGAGAACAGCCCCAGCATTTT.